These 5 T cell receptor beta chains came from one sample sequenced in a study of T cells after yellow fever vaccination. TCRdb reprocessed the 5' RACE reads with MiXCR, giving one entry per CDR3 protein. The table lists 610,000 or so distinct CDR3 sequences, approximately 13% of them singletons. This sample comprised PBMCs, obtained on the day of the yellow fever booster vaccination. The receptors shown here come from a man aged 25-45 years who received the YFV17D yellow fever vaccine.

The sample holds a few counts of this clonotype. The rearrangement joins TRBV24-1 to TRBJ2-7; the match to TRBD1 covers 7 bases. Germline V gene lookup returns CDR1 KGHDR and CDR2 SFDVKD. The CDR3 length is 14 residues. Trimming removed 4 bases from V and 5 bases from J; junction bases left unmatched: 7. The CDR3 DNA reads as TGTGCCACCAGTGACCTCCACAGGGGTGACGAGCAGTACTTC. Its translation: CATSDLHRGDEQYF.

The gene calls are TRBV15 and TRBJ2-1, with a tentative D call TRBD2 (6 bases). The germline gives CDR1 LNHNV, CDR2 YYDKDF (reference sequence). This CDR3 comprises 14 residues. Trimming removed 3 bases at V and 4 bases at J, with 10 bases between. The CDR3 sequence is CATSRDYGYNEQFF. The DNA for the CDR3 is TGTGCCACCAGCAGGGACTACGGGTACAATGAGCAGTTCTTC.

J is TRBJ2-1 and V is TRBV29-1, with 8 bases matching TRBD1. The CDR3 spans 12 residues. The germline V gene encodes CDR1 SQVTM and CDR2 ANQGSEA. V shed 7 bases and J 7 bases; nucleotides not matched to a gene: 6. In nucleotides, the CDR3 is TGCAGCGCTCGGACAGGGCGGAATGAGCAGTTCTTC. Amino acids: CSARTGRNEQFF.

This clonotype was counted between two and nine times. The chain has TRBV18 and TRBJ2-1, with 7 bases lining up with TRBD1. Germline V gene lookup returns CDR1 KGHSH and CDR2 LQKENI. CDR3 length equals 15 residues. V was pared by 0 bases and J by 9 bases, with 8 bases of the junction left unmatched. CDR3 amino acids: CASSPPGQPNGEQFF. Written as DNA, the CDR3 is TGTGCCAGCTCACCACCGGGACAGCCGAATGGTGAGCAGTTCTTC.

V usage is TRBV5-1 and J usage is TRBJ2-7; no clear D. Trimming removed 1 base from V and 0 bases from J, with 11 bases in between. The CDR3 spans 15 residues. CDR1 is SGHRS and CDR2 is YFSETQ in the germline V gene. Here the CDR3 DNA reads TGCGCCAGCAGCTTGCGTCCCTCTAGCTCCTACGAGCAGTACTTC. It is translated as CASSLRPSSSYEQYF.